Presented here are 27 T cell receptor beta chains from one specimen sequenced in a study of cytomegalovirus exposure and HLA in healthy donors. Amplification used 60 Vbeta primers and 13 Jbeta primers. The assay was immunoSEQ multiplex PCR, and TCRdb's table has in-frame clones only and misses some. The sample has about 130,000 clones, approximately 85% seen once. The sequencing input was PBMCs. Receptor source: a boy between 5 and 17 years old in good health and CMV-seronegative.

The chain employs TRBV27 and TRBJ1-2, with a possible D match to TRBD1 (5 bases). CDR3 length equals 14 residues. Deletions cut 3 bases from V and 6 bases from J, with 14 bases between. Germline V lookup: CDR1 MNHEY, CDR2 SMNVEV (reference sequence). In nucleotides, the CDR3 is TGTGCCAGCAGTTTGGGGGGGGATTACCATGGCTACACCTTC. Its protein is CASSLGGDYHGYTF.

The chain joins TRBV30 to TRBJ2-7; D is possibly TRBD1 (5 bases). This CDR3 comprises 12 residues. The V gene lost 5 bases and the J gene lost 3 bases, with 11 bases spanning the gap. Germline CDR1 reads GTSNPN; CDR2 reads SVGIG (reference sequence). In DNA, the CDR3 is TGTGCCTGGGAACGTGACAGCTACGAGCAGTACTTC. It yields the protein CAWERDSYEQYF.

The gene calls are TRBV19 and TRBJ1-1; 8 nucleotides line up with TRBD1. The length of the CDR3 is 15 residues. J gave up 0 bases and V 6 bases, and 6 bases lay outside the gene matches. Germline V lookup: CDR1 LNHDA, CDR2 SQIVND (reference sequence). The CDR3 bases are TGTGCCAGTAGAACAGGGGGAGTGATGAACACTGAAGCTTTCTTT. Amino acid sequence: CASRTGGVMNTEAFF.

The V gene is TRBV7-9, the J gene TRBJ1-3; D is unresolved. CDR1 SEHNR and CDR2 FQNEAQ come from the germline V gene (reference sequence). With 1 base removed from V and 11 bases from J, the gap between germline ends came to 6 bases. The CDR3 loop spans 11 amino acids. The CDR3 region has the DNA TGTGCCAGCAGCTTAGATCAGTCCATATATTTT. Translated, it gives CASSLDQSIYF.

The chain has TRBV29-1 and TRBJ1-1; weak D call: TRBD1 (6 bases). CDR1 and CDR2 (germline): SQVTM, ANQGSEA. The CDR3 consists of 14 residues. The V end lost 1 base, the J end lost 4 bases, and 13 bases lay between the germline ends. The CDR3 nucleotides are TGCAGCGTTGAAGGGGGGCAGGGAGCCACTGAAGCTTTCTTT. It specifies CSVEGGQGATEAFF.

This clone was counted a few times. V and J are TRBV5-1 and TRBJ1-1; 7 positions match TRBD1. The V gene end was trimmed by 3 bases and the J gene end by 4 bases; junction bases not matched to a gene: 6. There are 14 residues in the CDR3. CDR1 and CDR2 (germline): SGHRS, YFSETQ. The CDR3 sequence: CASSYTGEGTEAFF. The DNA for the CDR3 is TGCGCCAGCAGCTATACAGGGGAAGGCACTGAAGCTTTCTTT.

The chain carries TRBV7-2 and TRBJ2-1; TRBD1 aligns across 8 bases. The germline CDR1 and CDR2 sequences are SGHTA and FQGNSA. This CDR3 has 16 amino acids. V lost 2 bases and J lost 3; bases outside the gene matches: 6. The DNA for the CDR3 is TGTGCCAGCAGCTTAACCGGGACAGGTGACTACAATGAGCAGTTCTTC. This encodes CASSLTGTGDYNEQFF. Looking up the rest from reference TRBV7-2 and TRBJ2-1 gives the full variable domain: GAGVSQSPSNKVTEKGKDVELRCDPISGHTALYWYRQSLGQGLEFLIYFQGNSAPDKSGLPSDRFSAERTGGSVSTLTIQRTQQEDSAVYLCASSLTGTGDYNEQFFGPGTRLTVL.

The chain combines TRBV11-3 with TRBJ2-1; unclear D gene. CDR1 SGHNT and CDR2 YENEEA come from the germline V gene. The V and J ends lost 1 base and 0 bases respectively, with 4 bases between them. The length of the CDR3 is 14 residues. In DNA, the CDR3 is TGTGCCAGCAGCTTAGGGAGCTCCTACAATGAGCAGTTCTTC. Translation gives CASSLGSSYNEQFF.

This clone occurred once. The genes are TRBV5-6 and TRBJ1-3; TRBD1 aligns across 8 bases. The V and J ends lost 4 bases and 0 bases, in that order; junction bases with no gene match: 9. The CDR3 length is 17 residues. Germline CDR1 reads SGHDT; CDR2 reads YYEEEE. The CDR3: CASSLTQGVFSGNTIYF. The DNA for the CDR3 is TGTGCCAGCAGCCTCACACAGGGGGTATTCTCTGGAAACACCATATATTTT. Drawing the rest from reference TRBV5-6 and TRBJ1-3, the complete variable domain is DAGVTQSPTHLIKTRGQQVTLRCSPKSGHDTVSWYQQALGQGPQFIFQYYEEEERQRGNFPDRFSGHQFPNYSSELNVNALLLGDSALYLCASSLTQGVFSGNTIYFGEGSWLTVV.

V gene TRBV30 combines with J gene TRBJ2-1; 12 nucleotides line up with TRBD2. The germline gives CDR1 GTSNPN, CDR2 SVGIG (reference sequence). This CDR3 comprises 15 residues. V lost 8 bases to trimming and J lost 8 bases; unmatched junction nucleotides: 13. The CDR3: CARRLAGVLSHEQFF. CDR3 bases: TGTGCCAGACGACTAGCGGGAGTTCTTTCGCATGAGCAGTTCTTC.

DNA of the CDR3: TGTGCCAGCGACGGGGTCGGGGAAAAACTGTTTTTT. This translates into CASDGVGEKLFF. V is TRBV19 and J is TRBJ1-4; D is ambiguous. The V gene's germline CDR1 is LNHDA and CDR2 SQIVND (reference sequence). The CDR3 covers 12 residues. V lost 9 bases to trimming and J lost 8 bases, with 13 bases between them. Filled out from reference TRBV19 and TRBJ1-4, the complete variable domain reads DGGITQSPKYLFRKEGQNVTLSCEQNLNHDAMYWYRQDPGQGLRLIYYSQIVNDFQKGDIAEGYSVSREKKESFPLTVTSAQKNPTAFYLCASDGVGEKLFFGSGTQLSVL.

The V gene is TRBV7-9, the J gene TRBJ2-7; 9 bases agree with TRBD1. The germline V gene has CDR1 SEHNR and CDR2 FQNEAQ (reference sequence). V trimming: 4 bases; J trimming: 1 base; junction bases outside the gene matches: 5. The CDR3 sequence is 15 residues long. The DNA of the CDR3 is TGTGCCAGCAGCTCTACCGGGACAGGGTCCTACGAGCAGTACTTC. This sequence encodes CASSSTGTGSYEQYF.

This chain joins TRBV11-2 and TRBJ2-7; 8 nucleotides agree with TRBD2. This CDR3 region has 15 residues. Per germline, CDR1 SGHAT and CDR2 FQNNGV. Losses at the gene ends were 4 bases for V and 3 bases for J; bases not matched to a gene: 8. CDR3 region: CASSYQVTSDYEQYF. Here the CDR3 DNA reads TGTGCCAGCAGCTACCAGGTGACTAGCGACTACGAGCAGTACTTC. The whole variable domain, remainder taken from reference TRBV11-2 and TRBJ2-7, is EAGVAQSPRYKIIEKRQSVAFWCNPISGHATLYWYQQILGQGPKLLIQFQNNGVVDDSQLPKDRFSAERLKGVDSTLKIQPAKLEDSAVYLCASSYQVTSDYEQYFGPGTRLTVT.

CDR3: CASQNGGGAAGANVLTF. CDR3 DNA sequence: TGCGCCAGCCAGAACGGTGGAGGGGCTGCTGGGGCCAACGTCCTGACTTTC. This chain joins TRBV23-1 and TRBJ2-6; D is possibly TRBD2 (6 bases). Being an ORF, TRBV23-1 has a function that is uncertain. The length of the CDR3 is 17 residues. V shed 8 bases and J shed 2 bases, with 19 bases lying between them.

The rearrangement uses TRBV27 and TRBJ1-1; tentatively, D is TRBD1 (6 bases). V dropped 4 bases and J dropped 1 base, with 10 bases sitting between them. CDR3 size: 14 residues. CDR1 and CDR2 (germline): MNHEY, SMNVEV (reference sequence). The CDR3 DNA reads as TGTGCCAGCAGTTGGGCACAGGGGAACACTGAAGCTTTCTTT. This codes for CASSWAQGNTEAFF.

The rearrangement joins TRBV4-3 to TRBJ1-6; 7 positions match TRBD1. Germline-derived CDR1 and CDR2 are LGHNA and YSLEER. This CDR3 has 15 residues. J lost 9 bases, V lost 3 bases, and 8 bases had no gene match. The CDR3 protein is CASSQGQGGGSPLHF. The CDR3 DNA is TGCGCCAGCAGCCAGGGCCAGGGGGGCGGTTCACCCCTCCACTTT.

The J gene is TRBJ2-7, the V gene TRBV18, with 7 bases fitting TRBD1. CDR3 length equals 16 residues. CDR1 KGHSH and CDR2 LQKENI come from the germline V gene. With V trimmed by 1 base and J by 2 bases, 8 bases remained unmatched. This CDR3 reads CASSPLPGQNTYEQYF. The CDR3 DNA reads as TGTGCCAGCTCACCACTACCGGGACAGAACACCTACGAGCAGTACTTC.

A few counts support this clone. The V call is TRBV5-5, the J call TRBJ2-1, with 10 bases identical to TRBD2. Germline CDR1 and CDR2: SGHKS and YYEKEE (reference sequence). The V segment lost 1 base and the J segment 8 bases; nucleotides outside the gene matches: 6. The length of the CDR3 is 15 residues. The CDR3 loop is CASSLTLAGDDEQFF. DNA for the CDR3: TGTGCCAGCAGCTTGACGCTAGCGGGAGATGATGAGCAGTTCTTC.

This chain links TRBV19 with TRBJ2-7; 8 positions agree with TRBD1. The CDR3 is 15 residues long. Germline V gene data show CDR1 as LNHDA and CDR2 as SQIVND (reference sequence). The ends lost 3 bases at V and 2 bases at J; junction bases unmatched: 6. For the CDR3, the DNA is TGTGCCAGTAGTATGTCAGGGGGCAGTACCTACGAGCAGTACTTC. Encoded protein: CASSMSGGSTYEQYF.

The V and J genes are TRBV5-8 and TRBJ1-5; TRBD1 is a possible D gene (5 bases). The germline gives CDR1 SGHTS, CDR2 YDEGEE. V lost 4 bases, J lost 4 bases, and 15 bases lay in between. The CDR3 contains 15 residues. The CDR3 is CASSPRTGGNQPQHF. The CDR3 DNA is TGTGCCAGCAGCCCAAGGACCGGGGGGAATCAGCCCCAGCATTTT.

The V and J genes are TRBV29-1 and TRBJ2-3; D not resolved. Germline lookup yields CDR1 SQVTM and CDR2 ANQGSEA. V shed 6 bases and J shed 4 bases, with 8 bases lying between them. This CDR3 has 11 amino acids. The CDR3 loop is CSVLVADTQYF. CDR3 sequence (DNA): TGCAGCGTGTTAGTGGCAGATACGCAGTATTTT.

This rearrangement joins TRBV6-5 to TRBJ2-1; the match to TRBD2 covers 8 bases. J lost 2 bases, V lost 6 bases, and 3 bases had no gene match. The CDR3 is 14 amino acids. Germline V gives CDR1 MNHEY, CDR2 SVGAGI. The DNA of the CDR3 is TGTGCCAGCAGGGACGGGGGGGCCTACAATGAGCAGTTCTTC. The encoded protein is CASRDGGAYNEQFF.

CDR3 DNA: TGTGCCAGCACCCTGCGGGCTGGTGGCTACACCTTC. This codes for CASTLRAGGYTF. The chain carries TRBV6-5 and TRBJ1-2; D unclear. The CDR3 runs 12 residues. Trimming removed 7 bases at V and 7 bases at J, with 13 bases between. The V gene's germline CDR1 is MNHEY and CDR2 SVGAGI.

The V and J genes are TRBV25-1 and TRBJ1-1; possible D gene TRBD1, 6 bases. The length of the CDR3 is 14 residues. Germline-derived CDR1 and CDR2 are MGHDK and SYGVNS. Trimming took 6 bases from V and 0 from J, leaving 11 bases between them. CDR3 sequence: CASSWTAMNTEAFF. In DNA, the CDR3 is TGTGCCAGCAGCTGGACAGCGATGAACACTGAAGCTTTCTTT.

J is TRBJ2-2 and V is TRBV7-8; D unclear. CDR1 and CDR2 from the germline V gene are SGHVS and FQNEAQ. Trimming took off 6 bases at V and 6 bases at J, with 20 bases between the two ends. The CDR3 runs 16 residues. Written as DNA, the CDR3 is TGTGCCAGCAGTCCCCGTCCTAGTAGTCTGCCCGGGGAGCTGTTTTTT. Translating gives CASSPRPSSLPGELFF.

The chain links TRBV29-1 to TRBJ2-3; D is possibly TRBD1 (5 bases). The V end lost 6 bases, the J end lost 0 bases, and 13 bases lay between the germline ends. The CDR3 spans 14 residues. CDR1 is SQVTM and CDR2 is ANQGSEA in the germline V gene. The CDR3 region has the DNA TGCAGCGTGGCGACAGCAACAAGCACAGATACGCAGTATTTT. It is translated as CSVATATSTDTQYF.

The V and J genes are TRBV27 and TRBJ2-3; 10 nucleotides match TRBD2. Per germline, CDR1 MNHEY and CDR2 SMNVEV (reference sequence). The CDR3 sequence is 18 residues long. V lost 0 bases, J lost 3 bases, and 9 bases stayed unmatched. In nucleotides, the CDR3 is TGTGCCAGCAGTTTATCGGGAGCGGGAGGGCCTTGGACAGATACGCAGTATTTT. Translation: CASSLSGAGGPWTDTQYF.